These 22 T cell receptor beta chains originate from one sample sequenced in a study of OX40 agonist ivuxolimab in advanced cancers. Only in-frame clones appear in the TCRdb table, and some are missing; sequencing was by immunoSEQ multiplex PCR. The sample has 40,000 to 50,000 clones; 82% are singletons. Sequenced material: CD4+ or CD8+ T cells sorted from blood, taken in a trial of the OX40 agonist ivuxolimab. Receptors originate from an adult with an advanced solid tumor such as melanoma, head and neck, liver or kidney cancer.

This clone is a singleton in its sample. This rearrangement joins TRBV30 to TRBJ2-5; D not certain. V lost 5 bases, J lost 3 bases, and 7 bases lay in between. Germline V gene sequence: CDR1 GTSNPN, CDR2 SVGIG (reference sequence). CDR3 length: 11 residues. CDR3 protein: CAWSPKETQYF. The CDR3 DNA sequence: TGTGCCTGGTCGCCAAAAGAGACCCAGTACTTC.

This chain links TRBV10-3 with TRBJ1-5; tentatively, D is TRBD1 (5 bases). V was clipped by 5 bases and J by 5 bases, with 16 bases between them. The CDR3 consists of 15 residues. Germline V lookup: CDR1 ENHRY, CDR2 SYGVKD. CDR3: CAISPSGGVHQPQHF. The CDR3 DNA follows: TGTGCCATCAGTCCCTCGGGAGGGGTACATCAGCCCCAGCATTTT.

The chain is built from TRBV7-9 and TRBJ1-1; the D gene is possibly TRBD1 (5 bases). V was cut by 5 bases and J by 3 bases, with 10 bases left in between. The CDR3 has 13 residues. CDR1 and CDR2 (germline): SEHNR, FQNEAQ (reference sequence). The CDR3 protein is CASSQRGDTEAFF. Here the CDR3 DNA reads TGTGCCAGCAGCCAAAGGGGAGACACTGAAGCTTTCTTT.

This chain uses TRBV7-3 with TRBJ2-1; the match to TRBD2 covers 9 bases. J was trimmed by 7 bases and V by 3 bases; bases with no gene match: 7. Germline assignment: CDR1 SGHTA and CDR2 FQGTGA. The CDR3 runs 15 residues. The CDR3 coding sequence is TGTGCCAGCAGCTTGTCTAGCGGGGCGGGGAATGAGCAGTTCTTC. This encodes CASSLSSGAGNEQFF.

CDR3 amino acids: CASSIGDYNQPQHF. CDR3 sequence (DNA): TGTGCCAGTAGTATAGGGGACTACAATCAGCCCCAGCATTTT. This chain connects TRBV19 to TRBJ1-5; D possibly corresponds to TRBD1 (5 bases). V lost 1 base to trimming and J lost 3 bases, with 7 bases between them. Germline V CDR1 and CDR2: LNHDA, SQIVND (reference sequence). The CDR3 extends over 14 amino acids.

The chain employs TRBV4-2 and TRBJ2-3; 7 bases match TRBD2. CDR1 LGHNA and CDR2 YNFKEQ come from the germline V gene. V dropped 1 base and J dropped 2; count of bases not matched to a gene: 12. The CDR3 contains 18 residues. This chain's CDR3 is CASSQGPVGRGSTDTQYF. The CDR3 DNA reads TGTGCCAGCAGCCAAGGGCCCGTCGGGCGGGGGTCCACAGATACGCAGTATTTT.

The rearrangement uses TRBV29-1 and TRBJ2-3; the D gene could be TRBD1 or TRBD2 (5 bases each). CDR1 SQVTM and CDR2 ANQGSEA come from the germline V gene. The CDR3 covers 9 residues. Trimming cost V 3 bases and J 11 bases, with 6 bases left between them. The CDR3 sequence: CSVERGQYF. CDR3 nucleotides: TGCAGCGTTGAGAGGGGGCAGTATTTT.

V gene TRBV5-5 combines with J gene TRBJ2-5; perhaps TRBD2 as D (5 bases). Trimming removed 2 bases from V and 5 bases from J, with 13 bases in between. The CDR3 totals 14 residues. Germline CDR1 is SGHKS and CDR2 is YYEKEE (reference sequence). CDR3 nucleotide sequence: TGTGCCAGCAGCTTCCCGGGGTTGTCTGAGACCCAGTACTTC. This codes for CASSFPGLSETQYF. The full variable domain, with the rest looked up from reference TRBV5-5 and TRBJ2-5, is DAGVTQSPTHLIKTRGQQVTLRCSPISGHKSVSWYQQVLGQGPQFIFQYYEKEERGRGNFPDRFSARQFPNYSSELNVNALLLGDSALYLCASSFPGLSETQYFGPGTRLLVL.

The chain employs TRBV19 and TRBJ1-2; TRBD1 might be the D (5 bases). V lost 5 bases, J lost 4 bases, and 14 bases lay in between. The germline CDR1 and CDR2 sequences are LNHDA and SQIVND (reference sequence). There are 14 residues in the CDR3. CDR3 residues: CASSELTGSYGYTF. CDR3 nucleotide sequence: TGTGCCAGTAGTGAACTTACAGGCAGCTATGGCTACACCTTC.

A note on this clone: Germline and junction disagree at one end, which may indicate a read error. The chain is built from TRBV6-1 and TRBJ1-6; 9 positions match TRBD1. In germline, CDR1 is MNHNS, CDR2 SASEGT. The CDR3 runs to 14 residues. The CDR3 nucleotides read TGTGCCAGCAATGAAGACAGGGGGAACTCACCCCTCCACTTT. It is translated as CASNEDRGNSPLHF.

This clone was recorded a few times. V and J are TRBV11-3 and TRBJ2-7; D possibly corresponds to TRBD1 (6 bases). V was shortened by 0 bases and J by 5 bases, with 11 bases between the two germline ends. Germline V CDR1 and CDR2: SGHNT, YENEEA. The CDR3 consists of 14 residues. The CDR3 sequence is CASSLEGARDEQYF. The CDR3 nucleotides are TGTGCCAGCAGCTTAGAGGGGGCGCGGGACGAGCAGTACTTC.

This clone has a single count. The gene calls are TRBV5-5 and TRBJ2-6; a possible D gene is TRBD1 (6 bases). The CDR3 sequence is 18 residues long. The germline V and J ends were trimmed by 5 bases and 0 bases, with 18 bases remaining between them. From germline, CDR1 is SGHKS and CDR2 YYEKEE (reference sequence). The CDR3 sequence: CASRPSGTTSSGANVLTF. The DNA for the CDR3 is TGTGCCAGCAGACCCTCCGGGACAACCAGCTCTGGGGCCAACGTCCTGACTTTC.

This sequence joins TRBV19 and TRBJ1-1, with 7 positions matching TRBD1. Trimming removed 0 bases from V and 8 bases from J; junction bases left unmatched: 6. This CDR3 region has 14 residues. CDR1 LNHDA and CDR2 SQIVND come from the germline V gene (reference sequence). CDR3 amino acids: CASSIDDRATEAFF. CDR3 coding DNA: TGTGCCAGTAGTATAGATGACAGGGCTACAGAAGCTTTCTTT.

The chain couples TRBV10-3 to TRBJ1-5, with a weak D call TRBD1 (5 bases). Looked up from germline, CDR1 is ENHRY and CDR2 is SYGVKD. V was trimmed by 10 bases and J by 8 bases, leaving 15 bases between them. The CDR3 covers 12 residues. CDR3: CASGDPPEPQHF. The CDR3 DNA reads as TGTGCCAGCGGGGACCCCCCGGAGCCCCAGCATTTT.

A few counts support this clone. The chain carries TRBV5-1 and TRBJ1-4, with D possibly matching TRBD1 (5 bases). Germline CDR1 is SGHRS and CDR2 is YFSETQ. Trimming removed 3 bases from V and 2 bases from J, with 8 bases in between. CDR3 length: 14 residues. The CDR3 region is CASSSDTTNEKLFF. CDR3 DNA: TGCGCCAGCAGCTCGGACACCACTAATGAAAAACTGTTTTTT.

The chain joins TRBV5-8 to TRBJ2-3; 8 bases line up with TRBD1. The germline V gene has CDR1 SGHTS and CDR2 YDEGEE. V shed 4 bases, J shed 0 bases, and the junction held 4 bases outside the gene matches. The CDR3 has 15 amino acids. The CDR3 DNA follows: TGTGCCAGCAGCCTTGGACAGGGAAGCACAGATACGCAGTATTTT. It yields the protein CASSLGQGSTDTQYF.

V and J are TRBV7-2 and TRBJ1-4; 7 nucleotides align to TRBD1. CDR3 size: 16 residues. The ends lost 1 base at V and 0 bases at J; junction bases unmatched: 2. Germline assignment: CDR1 SGHTA and CDR2 FQGNSA. The CDR3 DNA sequence: TGTGCCAGCAGCTTAGGGACAGGCGCAACTAATGAAAAACTGTTTTTT. It codes for CASSLGTGATNEKLFF.

The chain combines TRBV30 with TRBJ1-4, with D uncertain. The CDR3 is made up of 14 amino acids. Germline values: CDR1 GTSNPN, CDR2 SVGIG (reference sequence). The V gene lost 2 bases and the J gene lost 5 bases, with 12 bases spanning the gap. Here the CDR3 DNA reads TGTGCCTGGAGTTCCGGGATTGTGAATGAAAAACTGTTTTTT. Translated: CAWSSGIVNEKLFF.

The chain is built from TRBV5-1 and TRBJ2-3, with TRBD1 matching over 8 bases. The length of the CDR3 is 16 residues. Germline V lookup: CDR1 SGHRS, CDR2 YFSETQ. With V trimmed by 1 base and J by 3 bases, 7 bases remained unmatched. Here the CDR3 reads CASSLSGGVGTDTQYF. Here the CDR3 DNA reads TGCGCCAGCAGCTTGTCAGGGGGCGTAGGAACAGATACGCAGTATTTT. Drawing the rest from reference TRBV5-1 and TRBJ2-3, the complete variable domain is KAGVTQTPRYLIKTRGQQVTLSCSPISGHRSVSWYQQTPGQGLQFLFEYFSETQRNKGNFPGRFSGRQFSNSRSEMNVSTLELGDSALYLCASSLSGGVGTDTQYFGPGTRLTVL.

In its sample, this clone was seen once. The chain couples TRBV11-2 to TRBJ2-2, with D unclear. The CDR3 covers 14 residues. CDR1 is SGHAT and CDR2 is FQNNGV in the germline V gene. The V end lost 1 base, the J end lost 3 bases, and 6 bases lay between the germline ends. CDR3: CASSLALHTGELFF. CDR3 DNA sequence: TGTGCCAGCAGCTTAGCGCTTCACACCGGGGAGCTGTTTTTT.

The V call is TRBV10-3, the J call TRBJ1-1; TRBD1 matches at 12 bases. Germline CDR1 and CDR2: ENHRY and SYGVKD. Unmatched junction bases numbered 7, after V lost 7 bases and J lost 7 bases. This CDR3 spans 14 amino acids. CDR3 residues: CAIKAGQGAIEAFF. CDR3 DNA sequence: TGTGCCATCAAGGCGGGACAGGGGGCGATTGAAGCTTTCTTT.

V usage is TRBV9 and J usage is TRBJ2-3; TRBD1 matches at 7 bases. This CDR3 is built from 16 residues. Germline values: CDR1 SGDLS, CDR2 YYNGEE. Unmatched junction bases numbered 7, after V lost 3 bases and J lost 0 bases. CDR3 in amino acids: CASSAPTGQSTDTQYF. The DNA for the CDR3 is TGTGCCAGCAGCGCCCCGACAGGGCAAAGCACAGATACGCAGTATTTT. The full variable domain, rest sourced from reference TRBV9 and TRBJ2-3, is DSGVTQTPKHLITATGQRVTLRCSPRSGDLSVYWYQQSLDQGLQFLIQYYNGEERAKGNILERFSAQQFPDLHSELNLSSLELGDSALYFCASSAPTGQSTDTQYFGPGTRLTVL.